Below, 7 T cell receptor beta chains from the same sample are listed, as sequenced in a study of CD8+CD57+ T cells in acquired aplastic anemia. Genomic DNA provided the template from which TCR beta VDJ and CDR3 profiles were obtained. TCRdb reprocessed the reads via MiXCR and lists one record per CDR3 protein. The sample lists 60,000 to 75,000 distinct CDR3 sequences, around 55% occurring once. Material: sorted CD4+, CD8+, or CD8+CD57+ T cells (not recorded which) from PBMCs. These receptors came from a human donor in good health, serving as a control.

The sample holds many counts of this clonotype. The V call is TRBV28, the J call TRBJ2-7; 7 positions agree with TRBD1. Trimming took 5 bases from V and 0 from J; bases not matched to a gene: 10. In germline, CDR1 is MDHEN, CDR2 SYDVKM. The CDR3 has 16 residues. The CDR3 nucleotides read TGTGCCAGCAGTCAAGTGGGACAGCTATACTCCTACGAGCAGTACTTC. As protein: CASSQVGQLYSYEQYF.

In this sample, this clonotype turned up a few times. The CDR3 loop is CSVALAGPQETQYF. DNA for the CDR3: TGCAGCGTTGCTCTAGCGGGGCCGCAAGAGACCCAGTACTTC. This chain uses TRBV29-1 with TRBJ2-5, with 9 nucleotides matching TRBD2. V trimming: 4 bases; J trimming: 2 bases; junction bases outside the gene matches: 5. The length of the CDR3 is 14 residues. CDR1 is SQVTM and CDR2 is ANQGSEA in the germline V gene.

J is TRBJ2-5 and V is TRBV20-1, with a possible D match to TRBD1 (5 bases). CDR3 length: 14 amino acids. Trimming stripped 0 bases from V and 5 bases from J, with 13 bases between. From germline, CDR1 is DFQATT and CDR2 SNEGSKA (reference sequence). DNA for the CDR3: TGCAGTGCTAGAGATTGGGGCAGAATGGAGACCCAGTACTTC. Residues: CSARDWGRMETQYF.

Notes on this clonotype: One end of the junction is discordant with germline, which a read error may explain. The rearrangement uses TRBV2 and TRBJ1-4; TRBD1 might be the D (5 bases). This CDR3 region has 14 residues. Germline V CDR1 and CDR2: SNHLY, FYNNEI. The CDR3 bases are TGTGCCAGCAGACCCGGGACGGGGTCTGAAAAACTGTCTTTT. Translation: CASRPGTGSEKLSF.

This clonotype was seen many times. This rearrangement joins TRBV6-1 to TRBJ1-6; unclear D gene. V was pared by 8 bases and J by 2 bases, with 22 bases between. There are 18 residues in the CDR3. Germline CDR1 is MNHNS and CDR2 is SASEGT. The CDR3 DNA sequence: TGTGCCAGCTCCTGGGCGTACCCGAAAAGGGCCTATAATTCACCCCTCCACTTT. It codes for CASSWAYPKRAYNSPLHF.

This clonotype was seen ten or more times. The chain links TRBV19 to TRBJ1-2; 9 nucleotides agree with TRBD1. Germline CDR1 is LNHDA and CDR2 is SQIVND (reference sequence). With V trimmed by 3 bases and J by 4 bases, 9 bases remained unmatched. This CDR3 has 16 amino acids. The CDR3 DNA is TGTGCCAGTAGTATCTCGGGACAGGGACGGAGCTATGGCTACACCTTC. Its translation is CASSISGQGRSYGYTF.

The rearrangement joins TRBV29-1 to TRBJ2-7, with D tentatively TRBD1 or TRBD2 (5 bases each). The CDR3 runs 14 residues. With 7 bases removed from V and 2 bases from J, the gap between germline ends came to 18 bases. Germline CDR1 is SQVTM and CDR2 is ANQGSEA. The CDR3 DNA reads TGCAGCGCGGTTCGAGGGGCGGACGCCTACGAGCAGTACTTC. This encodes CSAVRGADAYEQYF.